This is a list of T cell receptor beta chains from one sample in a study of blood T cell repertoires in COVID-19. Sequencing was performed with immunoSEQ multiplex PCR; in TCRdb, only in-frame clones are kept and a portion is missing. Of about 180,000 clones in the sample, approximately 88% are singletons; the top ten hold 4% to 5%. Sequenced sample: peripheral blood. These receptors were obtained from a young woman with acute or convalescent COVID-19. CDR3s include the opening cysteine and the closing phenylalanine or tryptophan. A D gene is named only where the DNA matches it firmly. Size is omitted from some rows. Given values are once, few, many or a class for expanded clones.

J gene,clone size,V gene,D gene,CDR3 protein,CDR3 DNA
TRBJ1-4,-,TRBV28,-,CASSLVAANEKLFF,TGTGCCAGCAGTTTGGTAGCCGCTAATGAAAAACTGTTTTTT
TRBJ2-2,-,TRBV5-1,-,CASSLAHDGSGELFF,TGCGCCAGCAGCTTGGCCCACGACGGGAGCGGGGAGCTGTTTTTT
TRBJ1-4,-,TRBV6-6,-,CASSPRGAGEKLFF,TGTGCCAGCAGTCCACGAGGCGCGGGGGAAAAACTGTTTTTT
TRBJ2-7,-,TRBV2,-,CASTERENNYEQYF,TGTGCCAGCACGGAACGGGAAAACAATTACGAGCAGTACTTC
TRBJ2-3,-,TRBV7-9,-,CASSFSGTDTQYF,TGTGCCAGCAGCTTTAGCGGCACAGATACGCAGTATTTT
TRBJ2-1,-,TRBV19,TRBD2,CASSISGSAFF,TGTGCCAGTAGTATTAGCGGGAGTGCGTTCTTC
TRBJ1-6,-,TRBV5-4,-,CASSNPGSPLHF,TGTGCCAGCAGCAACCCTGGCTCACCCCTCCACTTT
TRBJ1-6,-,TRBV4-2,TRBD1,CASSPRDRGSSYNSPLHF,TGTGCCAGCAGCCCCCGGGACAGGGGAAGCTCCTATAATTCACCCCTCCACTTT
TRBJ1-1,-,TRBV28,-,CASSIGWGRGFGAFF,TGTGCCAGCAGTATCGGTTGGGGGCGCGGGTTCGGAGCTTTCTTT
TRBJ2-6,-,TRBV11-2,-,CASSLISLSGANVLTF,TGTGCCAGCAGCTTAATCAGTCTCTCTGGGGCCAACGTCCTGACTTTC
TRBJ2-5,-,TRBV7-9,-,CALHRGREETQYF,TGTGCCTTACACAGGGGGAGGGAAGAGACCCAGTACTTC
TRBJ1-1,-,TRBV4-2,-,CASSQGTPDIAFF,TGTGCCAGCAGCCAAGGCACCCCTGACATAGCTTTCTTT
TRBJ1-5,-,TRBV10-2,-,CASSVGGLQPQHF,TGCGCCAGCAGTGTCGGGGGGCTTCAGCCCCAGCATTTT
TRBJ1-2,few,TRBV7-8,TRBD1,CASSPDRGYGYTF,TGTGCCAGCAGCCCGGACAGGGGATATGGCTACACCTTC
TRBJ2-3,-,TRBV7-9,-,CASSLQDTQYF,TGTGCCAGCAGCTTACAAGATACGCAGTATTTT
TRBJ1-5,-,TRBV10-3,-,CAISESDTWIQPQHF,TGTGCCATCAGTGAGTCGGACACATGGATTCAGCCCCAGCATTTT
TRBJ2-7,-,TRBV11-2,-,CASSPWRGRTYEQYF,TGTGCCAGCAGCCCTTGGCGTGGGCGTACCTACGAGCAGTACTTC
TRBJ1-5,-,TRBV27,TRBD1,CASTTGDQPQHF,TGTGCCAGCACCACAGGGGATCAGCCCCAGCATTTT
TRBJ2-7,-,TRBV21-1,-,CARRCGGVEQYF,TGTGCCAGAAGGTGCGGGGGGGTCGAGCAGTACTTC
TRBJ1-2,-,TRBV7-9,-,CASSLEPIGGYTF,TGTGCCAGCAGCTTAGAGCCCATCGGGGGCTACACCTTC
TRBJ2-7,-,TRBV7-8,-,CASSLYSYEQYF,TGTGCCAGCAGCCTGTACTCCTACGAGCAGTACTTC
TRBJ1-2,-,TRBV28,-,CASSLGQNYGYTF,TGTGCCAGCAGTTTAGGTCAGAACTATGGCTACACCTTC
TRBJ1-1,-,TRBV19,TRBD1,CASSIGRQGPNTEAFF,TGTGCCAGTAGTATAGGGAGACAGGGTCCGAACACTGAAGCTTTCTTT
TRBJ2-1,-,TRBV10-3,TRBD2,CAIEREGRGEQFF,TGTGCCATCGAGCGGGAGGGCCGGGGTGAGCAGTTCTTC
TRBJ2-7,-,TRBV29-1,-,CSAQGDFLHEQYF,TGCAGCGCCCAGGGGGACTTTCTCCACGAGCAGTACTTC
TRBJ1-2,-,TRBV10-3,-,CAISETGSYGYTF,TGTGCCATCAGTGAGACAGGGAGCTATGGCTACACCTTC
TRBJ2-7,-,TRBV18,-,CASSPSGSYEQYF,TGTGCCAGCTCACCAAGCGGCAGCTACGAGCAGTACTTC
TRBJ2-1,-,TRBV4-1,-,CASSLGLSSYNEQFF,TGCGCCAGCAGCCTTGGGCTGAGCTCCTACAATGAGCAGTTCTTC
TRBJ1-3,-,TRBV6-5,-,CASSYSLSGNTIYF,TGTGCCAGCAGTTACTCACTCTCTGGAAACACCATATATTTT
TRBJ1-3,-,TRBV28,TRBD1,CASSLSGTGVNTIYF,TGTGCCAGCAGCTTATCCGGGACAGGGGTCAACACCATATATTTT
TRBJ1-6,once,TRBV28,-,CASSSFGAGVGSPLHF,TGTGCCAGCTCCAGTTTCGGGGCGGGAGTGGGGTCACCCCTCCACTTT
TRBJ1-2,-,TRBV28,-,CASGANYGYTF,TGTGCCAGTGGAGCTAACTATGGCTACACCTTC
TRBJ2-4,-,TRBV6-1,TRBD2,CASSEQVAGYRLNF,TGTGCCAGCAGTGAACAGGTAGCGGGGTACCGTTTGAACTTC
TRBJ2-1,-,TRBV15,-,CATSITGTSSYNEQFF,TGTGCCACCAGCATTACCGGGACAAGCTCCTACAATGAGCAGTTCTTC
TRBJ2-1,-,TRBV20-1,-,CSASPRSEQFF,TGCAGTGCTAGCCCCCGCAGTGAGCAGTTCTTC